This T cell receptor (beta chain) was documented in a study of T cells in Graves' hyperthyroidism and ophthalmopathy. About the study: Before any treatment, at initial diagnosis, peripheral blood was collected.

This CDR3 has 14 residues. Germline CDR1 reads SGHVS; CDR2 reads FQNEAQ. With 1 base clipped from V and 6 bases from J, the junction kept 6 bases outside the gene matches. Findings and limits, study-wide: A 13 V-J signature model discriminated ophthalmopathy versus stable hyperthyroidism.

Exclusion followed for patients with uncontrolled infection, other autoimmune disease, pregnancy or lactation. This clonotype appeared many times. No antigen is known for it. The source material, RNA transcripts, was used to amplify TCR beta CDR3 regions. TCR CDR3 regions were first amplified by RT-PCR with HTBI primers. TCRdb re-called the multiplex PCR reads through MiXCR, storing one row per CDR3 protein. The sample yields roughly 300,000 distinct CDR3 sequences, less than 30% seen once. The sequence derives from a man aged 35-49 years with Graves' hyperthyroidism that later progressed to Graves' ophthalmopathy. Sequenced input: blood. The rearrangement links TRBV7-8 to TRBJ2-7, with 7 bases matching TRBD2. The chain's CDR3 is CASSLVRTGGEQYF. The CDR3 nucleotides are TGTGCCAGCAGCTTAGTTCGTACGGGAGGCGAGCAGTACTTC.